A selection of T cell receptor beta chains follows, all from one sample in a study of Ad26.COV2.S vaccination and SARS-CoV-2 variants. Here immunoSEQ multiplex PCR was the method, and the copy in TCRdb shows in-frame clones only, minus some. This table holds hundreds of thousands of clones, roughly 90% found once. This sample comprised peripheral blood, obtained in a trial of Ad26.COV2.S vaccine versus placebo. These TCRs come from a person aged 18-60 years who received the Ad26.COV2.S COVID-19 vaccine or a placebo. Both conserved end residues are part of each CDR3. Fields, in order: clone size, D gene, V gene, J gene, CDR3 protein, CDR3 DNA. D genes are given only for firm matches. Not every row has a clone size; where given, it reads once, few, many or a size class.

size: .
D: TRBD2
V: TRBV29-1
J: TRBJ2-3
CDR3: CSVSGSSDTQYF
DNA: TGCAGCGTGAGCGGGAGCTCAGATACGCAGTATTTT

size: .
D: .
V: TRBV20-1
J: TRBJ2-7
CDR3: CSARFTYEQYF
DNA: TGCAGTGCTAGGTTTACCTACGAGCAGTACTTC

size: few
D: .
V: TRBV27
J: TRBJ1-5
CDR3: CASSSQGTNQPQHF
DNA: TGTGCCAGCAGTTCACAGGGAACCAATCAGCCCCAGCATTTT

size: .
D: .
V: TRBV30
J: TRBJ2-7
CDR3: CACSGPSYEQYF
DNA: TGTGCCTGTTCAGGACCCTCCTACGAGCAGTACTTC

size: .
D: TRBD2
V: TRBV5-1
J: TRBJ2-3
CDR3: CASSRTSPMDTQYF
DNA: TGCGCCAGCAGCCGGACTAGTCCTATGGATACGCAGTATTTT

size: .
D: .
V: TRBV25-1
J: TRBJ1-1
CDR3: CASSDHRQIEAFF
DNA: TGTGCCAGCAGCGACCACAGGCAGATTGAAGCTTTCTTT

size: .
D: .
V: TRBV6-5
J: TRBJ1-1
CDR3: CASGQRTANTEAFF
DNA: TGTGCCAGCGGGCAGCGGACTGCGAACACTGAAGCTTTCTTT

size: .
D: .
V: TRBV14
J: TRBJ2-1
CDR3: CASRYQGINEQFF
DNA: TGTGCCAGCAGGTACCAGGGGATCAATGAGCAGTTCTTC

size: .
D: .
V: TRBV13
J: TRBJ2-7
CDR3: CASSLSRSRIYEQYF
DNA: TGTGCCAGCAGCTTATCTCGTTCCCGGATCTACGAGCAGTACTTC

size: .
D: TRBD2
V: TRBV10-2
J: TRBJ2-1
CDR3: CASSEGASGSNEQFF
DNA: TGCGCCAGCAGTGAAGGGGCTAGCGGGAGCAATGAGCAGTTCTTC

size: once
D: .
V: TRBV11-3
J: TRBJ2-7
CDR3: CASSLGRTGTYEQYF
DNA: TGTGCCAGCAGCTTAGGGAGGACGGGAACCTACGAGCAGTACTTC

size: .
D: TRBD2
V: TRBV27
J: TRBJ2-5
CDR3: CASSLSRLAGGETQYF
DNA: TGTGCCAGCAGTTTATCGAGGCTAGCGGGAGGAGAGACCCAGTACTTC

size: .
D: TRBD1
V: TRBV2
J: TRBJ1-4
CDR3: CASTIDRGLTNEKLFF
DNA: TGTGCCAGCACCATAGACAGGGGGCTAACTAATGAAAAACTGTTTTTT

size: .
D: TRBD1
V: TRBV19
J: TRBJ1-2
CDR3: CASRDRVLYGYTF
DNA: TGTGCCAGCCGGGACAGGGTTCTCTATGGCTACACCTTC

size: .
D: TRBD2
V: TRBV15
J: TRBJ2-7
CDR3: CATSRDRGGVYEQYF
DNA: TGTGCCACCAGCAGAGATCGCGGGGGAGTCTACGAGCAGTACTTC

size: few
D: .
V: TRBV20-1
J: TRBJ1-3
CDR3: CSASNRGSGNTIYF
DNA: TGCAGTGCTAGTAACAGAGGCTCTGGAAACACCATATATTTT

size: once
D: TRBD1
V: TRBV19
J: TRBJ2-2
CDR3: CASSVRQGANTGELFF
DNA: TGTGCCAGTAGTGTCAGACAGGGCGCGAACACCGGGGAGCTGTTTTTT

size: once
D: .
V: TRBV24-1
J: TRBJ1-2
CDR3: CATSPGTFNGGYTF
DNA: TGTGCCACCAGCCCCGGGACCTTCAATGGTGGCTACACCTTC

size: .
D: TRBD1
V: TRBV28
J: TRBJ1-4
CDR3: CASSSRDRADEKLFF
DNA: TGTGCCAGCAGTTCTCGGGACAGGGCGGATGAAAAACTGTTTTTT

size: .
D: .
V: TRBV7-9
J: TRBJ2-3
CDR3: CASRSKFTDTQYF
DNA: TGTGCCAGCAGGTCCAAGTTCACAGATACGCAGTATTTT

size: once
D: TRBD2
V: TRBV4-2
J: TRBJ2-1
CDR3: CASSQEPRVSGILSSYNEQFF
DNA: TGTGCCAGCAGCCAAGAGCCGCGGGTTAGCGGGATCTTGAGCTCCTACAATGAGCAGTTCTTC

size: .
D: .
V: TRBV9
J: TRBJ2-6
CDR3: CASREGGTSGANVLTF
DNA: TGTGCCAGCAGGGAAGGGGGGACTTCTGGGGCCAACGTCCTGACTTTC

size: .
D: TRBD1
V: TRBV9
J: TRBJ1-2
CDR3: CASSVGVGQGWGYTF
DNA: TGTGCCAGCAGCGTTGGTGTGGGACAGGGATGGGGCTACACCTTC

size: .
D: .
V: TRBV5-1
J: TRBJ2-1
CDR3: CASSLVPASPLSYNEQFF
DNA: TGCGCCAGCAGCTTAGTTCCCGCTAGCCCGCTCTCCTACAATGAGCAGTTCTTC

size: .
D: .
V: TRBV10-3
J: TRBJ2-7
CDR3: CAISESGFRLLTYEQYF
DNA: TGTGCCATCAGTGAGTCGGGTTTTAGGCTACTCACCTACGAGCAGTACTTC

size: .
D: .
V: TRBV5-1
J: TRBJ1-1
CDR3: CASSLAPGNTEAFF
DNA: TGCGCCAGCAGCTTGGCCCCCGGGAACACTGAAGCTTTCTTT

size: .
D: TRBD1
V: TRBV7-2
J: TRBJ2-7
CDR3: CASSARTGSTGEQYF
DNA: TGTGCCAGCAGCGCCCGGACAGGCTCTACTGGAGAGCAGTACTTC

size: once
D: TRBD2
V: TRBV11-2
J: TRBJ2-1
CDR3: CASSPIASGVYNEQFF
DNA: TGTGCCAGCAGCCCGATTGCTAGCGGGGTCTACAATGAGCAGTTCTTC

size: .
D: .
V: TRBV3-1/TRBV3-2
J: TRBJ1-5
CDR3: CASSQDRKAPNQPQHF
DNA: TGTGCCAGCAGCCAAGATCGTAAGGCGCCGAATCAGCCCCAGCATTTT